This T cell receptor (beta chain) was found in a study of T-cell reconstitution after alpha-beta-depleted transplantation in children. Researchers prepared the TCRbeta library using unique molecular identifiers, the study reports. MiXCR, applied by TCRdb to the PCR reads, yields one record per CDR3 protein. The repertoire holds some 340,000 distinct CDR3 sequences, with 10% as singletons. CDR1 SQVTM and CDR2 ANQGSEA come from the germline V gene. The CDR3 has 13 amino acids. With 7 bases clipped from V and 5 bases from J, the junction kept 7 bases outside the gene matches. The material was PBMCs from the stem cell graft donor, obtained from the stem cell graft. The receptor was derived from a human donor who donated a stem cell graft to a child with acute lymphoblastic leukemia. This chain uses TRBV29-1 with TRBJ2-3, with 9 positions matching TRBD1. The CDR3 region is CSAGQGNEDTQYF. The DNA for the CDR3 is TGCAGCGCCGGACAGGGGAACGAAGATACGCAGTATTTT.